Listed below are T cell receptor beta chains from one sample, sequenced in a study of CD8 T cells in ankylosing spondylitis. TCRdb used MiXCR to reprocess the 5' RACE reads, holding one entry per CDR3 protein. This table holds around 340,000 distinct CDR3 sequences, approximately 14% found once. The sample was blood, either unsorted or a sorted T cell fraction (not recorded which). The source of these receptors is a male donor with ankylosing spondylitis or in good health (not recorded which). CDR3s include the opening cysteine and the closing phenylalanine or tryptophan. A D gene is named only where the DNA matches it firmly. Only some rows state a clone size, as once, few, many or a class for expanded clones.

d_call | j_call | v_call | clone_size | cdr3_nt | cdr3_aa
. | TRBJ1-5 | TRBV7-8 | few | TGTGCCAGCAGCTTAGCGGCACGAAATCAGCCCCAGCATTTT | CASSLAARNQPQHF
. | TRBJ2-7 | TRBV5-5 | . | TGTGCCAGCAGCATAGCGGCCGGGGAGCAGTACTTC | CASSIAAGEQYF
. | TRBJ1-1 | TRBV5-4 | . | TGTGCCAGCAGCTTGTTTCAGGGGACCTTGAACACTGAAGCTTTCTTT | CASSLFQGTLNTEAFF
. | TRBJ2-5 | TRBV5-1 | . | TGCGCCAGCAGCCCGACGACAGCACAAGAGACCCAGTACTTC | CASSPTTAQETQYF
TRBD1 | TRBJ2-7 | TRBV19 | few | TGTGCCAGTAGTACGCCGGGACAGAGCTTGACTTTC | CASSTPGQSLTF
. | TRBJ1-1 | TRBV20-1 | few | TGCAGTGCTAGAGAGATTGGGGGGATGAACACTGAAGCTTTCTTT | CSAREIGGMNTEAFF
. | TRBJ2-1 | TRBV11-3 | . | TGTGCCAGCAGCTTAGGAGGGTATGGAAATGAGCAGTTCTTC | CASSLGGYGNEQFF
. | TRBJ1-1 | TRBV25-1 | . | TGTGCCAGCAGTGAACCGGGGTTGTCTGAAGCTTTCTTT | CASSEPGLSEAFF
. | TRBJ1-3 | TRBV3-1 | . | TGTGCCAGCAGCCCTAGGGTCGCCGCCTCTGGAAACACCATATATTTT | CASSPRVAASGNTIYF
TRBD1 | TRBJ2-1 | TRBV18 | . | TGTGCCAGCTCACCGGGACAGTACAACAATGAGCAGTTCTTC | CASSPGQYNNEQFF
. | TRBJ2-3 | TRBV25-1 | . | TGTGCCAGCAGTGAATCTCTAGGGAGTCCCAGCACAGATACGCAGTATTTT | CASSESLGSPSTDTQYF
. | TRBJ2-1 | TRBV11-3 | few | TGTGCCAGCAGCTTAGTCGACACTCCAAGCTCCTACAATGAGCAGTTCTTC | CASSLVDTPSSYNEQFF
TRBD2 | TRBJ2-1 | TRBV7-8 | few | TGTGCCAGCGGGCCTAGCGGGAGGGCCAATAATGAGCAGTTCTTC | CASGPSGRANNEQFF
TRBD1 | TRBJ1-2 | TRBV30 | few | TGTGCCTGGAGGGCGACAGGGGGGTATGGCTACACCTTC | CAWRATGGYGYTF
. | TRBJ2-7 | TRBV7-4 | few | TGTGCCAGCCTCTTGACGCTCGAGCAGTACTTC | CASLLTLEQYF
. | TRBJ2-2 | TRBV10-3 | few | TGTGCCATCAGCGCGACAGGAGGAACCGGGGAGCTGTTTTTT | CAISATGGTGELFF
TRBD2 | TRBJ2-2 | TRBV6-1 | . | TGTGCCAGCTCCGGGAGGCCTCGCGGTAACACCGGGGAGCTGTTTTTT | CASSGRPRGNTGELFF
. | TRBJ1-2 | TRBV5-5 | . | TGTGCCAGCAGCTTGTCCGGTACCTATGGCTACACCTTC | CASSLSGTYGYTF
TRBD1 | TRBJ2-5 | TRBV29-1 | many | TGCAGCGCCCCGAGGGACAGCCAAGAGACCCAGTACTTC | CSAPRDSQETQYF
. | TRBJ2-1 | TRBV29-1 | . | TGCAGCGTTGCCATACTGAGGTTAGAGGGCAATGAGCAGTTCTTC | CSVAILRLEGNEQFF
TRBD2 | TRBJ2-1 | TRBV5-5 | few | TGTGCCAGCAGCTTGGGTCTAGCGGGGAACAAAATCTACAATGAGCAGTTCTTC | CASSLGLAGNKIYNEQFF
. | TRBJ2-3 | TRBV12-3/TRBV12-4 | . | TGTGCCAGCAGTTTAGTGAGCGTTCCAACAGATACGCAGTATTTT | CASSLVSVPTDTQYF
TRBD2 | TRBJ2-1 | TRBV5-1 | few | TGCGCCAGCAGCTTGGTACTAGGCGGGAGAGTGGGCAATGAGCAGTTCTTC | CASSLVLGGRVGNEQFF
. | TRBJ1-1 | TRBV4-1 | few | TGCGCCAGCAGCCCGTCGGGAATGAACACTGAAGCTTTCTTT | CASSPSGMNTEAFF
. | TRBJ2-5 | TRBV5-1 | . | TGCGCCAGCAGCTCCTCGACTAGTAGGCAAGAGACCCAGTACTTC | CASSSSTSRQETQYF
TRBD2 | TRBJ2-3 | TRBV6-5 | few | TGTGCCAGCAGTTATTCTAGCGGGAGTAGAACAGATACGCAGTATTTT | CASSYSSGSRTDTQYF
. | TRBJ1-1 | TRBV29-1 | few | TGCAGCGTCGTCCGGGTGAGCACTGAAGCTTTCTTT | CSVVRVSTEAFF
. | TRBJ2-7 | TRBV29-1 | . | TGCAGCGTTAAACGTCAGGGCTCCTACGAGCAGTACTTC | CSVKRQGSYEQYF
. | TRBJ1-6 | TRBV7-9 | . | TGTGCCAGCAGCCCTCTGACGGGGGGTAATTCACCCCTCCACTTT | CASSPLTGGNSPLHF
. | TRBJ2-4 | TRBV20-1 | . | TGCAGTGCTAGAGAGGCTAAACTTAGCCAGGGAAACATTCAGTACTTC | CSAREAKLSQGNIQYF
. | TRBJ2-1 | TRBV27 | many | TGTGCCAGCAGCCCAACCGACAGATTATACAATGAGCAGTTCTTC | CASSPTDRLYNEQFF
. | TRBJ2-1 | TRBV24-1 | few | TGTGCCACCAGTGATACGACGGCGAGCTCCTACAATGAGCAGTTCTTC | CATSDTTASSYNEQFF
. | TRBJ1-5 | TRBV5-1 | . | TGCGCCAGCAGCTCAGGTTTGAGCAATCAGCCCCAGCATTTT | CASSSGLSNQPQHF
TRBD2 | TRBJ2-2 | TRBV7-2 | . | TGTGCCAGCCGTGCGGGACTAACCCTTTCCGGGGAGCTGTTTTTT | CASRAGLTLSGELFF
. | TRBJ2-7 | TRBV25-1 | . | TGTGCCAGCAGTGGAGGGGGAATGAGCCGGTATCTTTACGAGCAGTACTTC | CASSGGGMSRYLYEQYF
. | TRBJ2-7 | TRBV5-1 | many | TGCGCCAGCAGCCGAACTACCGTACAGGGAAAGGTCTACGAGCAGTACTTC | CASSRTTVQGKVYEQYF
. | TRBJ2-2 | TRBV7-9 | few | TGTGCCAGCAGCTCCGTCAGGGGCGGGGAGCTGTTTTTT | CASSSVRGGELFF
. | TRBJ1-1 | TRBV18 | few | TGTGCCAGCTCCTCTCAGGGAAATGGGAACACTGAAGCTTTCTTT | CASSSQGNGNTEAFF
TRBD2 | TRBJ2-2 | TRBV11-2 | few | TGTGCCAGCAGCACCGCTAGCGGGAGCACGAACACCGGGGAGCTGTTTTTT | CASSTASGSTNTGELFF
TRBD1 | TRBJ2-7 | TRBV11-2 | few | TGTGCCAGCAGCATCAACCGGGACAGGGGGCACGAGCAGTACTTC | CASSINRDRGHEQYF
TRBD2 | TRBJ2-7 | TRBV5-1 | . | TGCGCCAGCAGCGGACGGGACTATTCGAGCTCCTACGAGCAGTACTTC | CASSGRDYSSSYEQYF
TRBD1 | TRBJ1-5 | TRBV7-9 | many | TGTGCCAGCAGCTTCTCAGGGGGTACGGGCAATCAGCCCCAGCATTTT | CASSFSGGTGNQPQHF
. | TRBJ2-2 | TRBV6-1 | . | TGTGCCACCCGAACACAGGGGAGGACCGGGGAGCTGTTTTTT | CATRTQGRTGELFF
. | TRBJ2-3 | TRBV12-3/TRBV12-4 | few | TGTGCCAGCAGTTTAGCCAGTAACCCCCCCCCCCATACGCAGTATTTT | CASSLASNPPPHTQYF
TRBD2 | TRBJ2-1 | TRBV29-1 | . | TGCAGCTCTTCTAGCGGGGGCTACAATGAGCAGTTCTTC | CSSSSGGYNEQFF
. | TRBJ2-7 | TRBV27 | . | TGTGCCAGCAGTCGGCCGGAGGCCGAGCAGTACTTC | CASSRPEAEQYF
. | TRBJ2-3 | TRBV7-2 | few | TGTGCCAGCAGCTTAGTTCAGGGTCCCACAGATACGCAGTATTTT | CASSLVQGPTDTQYF